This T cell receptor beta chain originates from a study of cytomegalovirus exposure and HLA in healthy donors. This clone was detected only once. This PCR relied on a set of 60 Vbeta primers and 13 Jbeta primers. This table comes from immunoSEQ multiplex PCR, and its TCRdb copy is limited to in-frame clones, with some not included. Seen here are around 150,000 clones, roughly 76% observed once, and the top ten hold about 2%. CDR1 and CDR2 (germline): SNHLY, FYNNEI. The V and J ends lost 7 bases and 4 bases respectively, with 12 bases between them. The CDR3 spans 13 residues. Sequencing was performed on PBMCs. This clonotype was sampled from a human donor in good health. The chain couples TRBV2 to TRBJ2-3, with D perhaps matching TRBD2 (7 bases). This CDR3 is CASTRGRADTQYF. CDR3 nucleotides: TGTGCCAGCACGAGGGGGAGGGCAGATACGCAGTATTTT.